The clone carrying this T cell receptor (beta chain) is a singleton in its sample. This sample stems from a study of blood T cell repertoires in COVID-19. The assay was immunoSEQ multiplex PCR, and TCRdb's table has in-frame clones only and misses some. This sample has hundreds of thousands of clones; about 88% occur once, and the top ten carry about 2.4%. This TCR was sampled from a man aged 60 to 75 who had recovered from COVID-19. The sequenced sample was PBMCs or T cells enriched from blood (not recorded which).

CDR3 amino acids: CASSLGDSSNQPQHF. In DNA, the CDR3 is TGTGCCAGCAGCTTAGGGGACTCAAGCAATCAGCCCCAGCATTTT. The rearrangement joins TRBV7-2 to TRBJ1-5, with D possibly TRBD1 on 5 matching bases. Germline V gene sequence: CDR1 SGHTA, CDR2 FQGNSA. V was cut by 1 base and J by 1 base, with 8 bases left in between. The CDR3 totals 15 residues. Full variable domain (outside the CDR3, taken from reference TRBV7-2 and TRBJ1-5): GAGVSQSPSNKVTEKGKDVELRCDPISGHTALYWYRQSLGQGLEFLIYFQGNSAPDKSGLPSDRFSAERTGGSVSTLTIQRTQQEDSAVYLCASSLGDSSNQPQHFGDGTRLSIL.